The 23 T cell receptor beta chains reported below all come from one sample, sequenced in a study of shared T cell receptors in the human thymus (dated by TCRdb to the early 2020s). Library prep was done by the immunoSEQ multiplex PCR assay. Imported from immuneACCESS, the table was reduced by TCRdb to in-frame sequences with V and J called. These copies leave out some clones; in studies compared against another copy, an unresolved V gene accounts for under half, and the cause of the remainder is not known. This sample comprises some 720,000 clones, 88% of them detected only once. About 0.01% of the sample rests with the top ten. The same sample was also studied in work on human thymus T cells.

Sequenced sample: thymocytes. The receptors originated from a boy under two years old with a congenital heart defect. Donor details come from another sample of the same person, matched by shared clones.

The rearrangement joins TRBV6-6 to TRBJ1-1; 9 nucleotides match TRBD1. The ends lost 5 bases at V and 5 bases at J; junction bases unmatched: 12. The CDR3 is made up of 16 amino acids. Germline V CDR1 and CDR2: MNHNY, SVGAGI (reference sequence). The CDR3 sequence is CASSNQTGGSSTEAFF. DNA for the CDR3: TGTGCCAGCAGTAATCAGACAGGGGGATCGAGTACTGAAGCTTTCTTT.

This clone was seen once. This chain connects TRBV19 to TRBJ1-2; 11 nucleotides agree with TRBD1. The CDR3 length is 18 residues. V trimming: 3 bases; J trimming: 0 bases; junction bases outside the gene matches: 9. CDR1 and CDR2 from the germline V gene are LNHDA and SQIVND (reference sequence). The CDR3 DNA follows: TGTGCCAGTAGTATCGGACAGGGGGCGAGTATAGCTAACTATGGCTACACCTTC. This gives the protein CASSIGQGASIANYGYTF.

This chain uses TRBV28 with TRBJ2-7; weak D call: TRBD2 (6 bases). The germline V and J ends were trimmed by 6 bases and 4 bases, with 13 bases remaining between them. This CDR3 region has 13 residues. Germline CDR1 and CDR2: MDHEN and SYDVKM. In DNA, the CDR3 is TGTGCCAGCAGCCGGGAGTGGAGGTACGAGCAGTACTTC. Encoded protein: CASSREWRYEQYF.

This chain uses TRBV2 with TRBJ1-5; TRBD1 might be the D (5 bases). Between the trimmed V and J ends, which lost 4 bases and 1 base, there was a span of 8 bases. Germline V gives CDR1 SNHLY, CDR2 FYNNEI. The length of the CDR3 is 14 residues. The CDR3 loop is CASSAQGSNQPQHF. In DNA, the CDR3 is TGTGCCAGCAGTGCCCAGGGAAGCAATCAGCCCCAGCATTTT. The full variable domain, completed using reference TRBV2 and TRBJ1-5, is EPEVTQTPSHQVTQMGQEVILRCVPISNHLYFYWYRQILGQKVEFLVSFYNNEISEKSEIFDDQFSVERPDGSNFTLKIRSTKLEDSAMYFCASSAQGSNQPQHFGDGTRLSIL.

CDR3 in amino acids: CASSLEREAEQYF. The CDR3 DNA reads as TGTGCCAGCAGCTTAGAAAGGGAGGCCGAGCAGTACTTC. The rearrangement uses TRBV7-8 and TRBJ2-7, with D maybe TRBD2 (6 bases). Trimming stripped 1 base from V and 6 bases from J, with 10 bases between. The CDR3 sequence is 13 residues long. The V gene's germline CDR1 is SGHVS and CDR2 FQNEAQ.

This sequence joins TRBV4-3 and TRBJ1-2; D is ambiguous. V gave up 0 bases and J gave up 0 bases, with 11 bases separating them. This CDR3 spans 16 amino acids. From germline, CDR1 is LGHNA and CDR2 YSLEER. The CDR3 spells CASSQDPADSNYGYTF. The CDR3, as DNA: TGCGCCAGCAGCCAAGATCCGGCGGACTCTAACTATGGCTACACCTTC.

As for this clone: Other DNA sequences in the same sample also yield this CDR3. V usage is TRBV20-1 and J usage is TRBJ2-7; D remains ambiguous. Germline V lookup: CDR1 DFQATT, CDR2 SNEGSKA (reference sequence). V dropped 2 bases and J dropped 5 bases, with 7 bases sitting between them. The CDR3 loop spans 11 amino acids. Written as DNA, the CDR3 is TGCAGTGCTAGATCCCGGGACGAGCAGTACTTC. Its protein product is CSARSRDEQYF.

The rearrangement joins TRBV7-2 to TRBJ2-5; D might be TRBD2 (7 bases). The CDR3 is 19 residues long. V lost 2 bases and J lost 1, with 23 bases in between. The germline V gene has CDR1 SGHTA and CDR2 FQGNSA. Here the CDR3 DNA reads TGTGCCAGCAGCTTATTGGGGGGGATACAGGGTCCTTGCCAAGAGACCCAGTACTTC. This gives the protein CASSLLGGIQGPCQETQYF.

This chain joins TRBV5-4 and TRBJ2-7, with 8 nucleotides matching TRBD2. V shed 0 bases and J 5 bases; nucleotides not matched to a gene: 13. The CDR3 is 17 residues long. The germline V gene encodes CDR1 SGHNT and CDR2 YYREEE (reference sequence). The CDR3 sequence is CASSLAERREDGHEQYF. CDR3 in DNA: TGTGCCAGCAGCTTGGCCGAACGGCGGGAGGATGGGCACGAGCAGTACTTC.

The chain links TRBV7-6 to TRBJ2-1; possible D gene TRBD2, 6 bases. CDR1 and CDR2 from the germline V gene are SGHVS and FNYEAQ. The CDR3 runs 17 residues. The V and J ends lost 2 bases and 9 bases respectively, with 23 bases between them. The CDR3: CASSLPRAGRRLGEQFF. CDR3 nucleotides: TGTGCCAGCAGCTTACCGCGGGCAGGGAGGAGGTTGGGTGAGCAGTTCTTC.

The chain employs TRBV6-5 and TRBJ1-3, with 9 bases identical to TRBD1. The V and J ends lost 4 bases and 6 bases, in that order; junction bases with no gene match: 7. Germline values: CDR1 MNHEY, CDR2 SVGAGI. This CDR3 has 15 residues. In DNA form, the CDR3 reads TGTGCCAGCAGTTGTGGCCGGGACAGGGTAAACACCATATATTTT. This codes for CASSCGRDRVNTIYF.

This CDR3 reads CASSQISSSGRAEIHNEQFF. CDR3 DNA sequence: TGCGCCAGCAGCCAGATCTCAAGCAGCGGGAGGGCTGAAATACACAATGAGCAGTTCTTC. This chain joins TRBV4-3 and TRBJ2-1; 10 nucleotides agree with TRBD2. J lost 5 bases, V lost 3 bases, and 19 bases had no gene match. Germline lookup yields CDR1 LGHNA and CDR2 YSLEER. CDR3 length: 20 amino acids.

The rearrangement uses TRBV23-1 and TRBJ1-4, with a possible D match to TRBD1 (5 bases). TRBV23-1 is noted as an ORF with a role that remains uncertain. The length of the CDR3 is 17 residues. V was trimmed by 3 bases and J by 8 bases, leaving 22 bases between them. CDR3: CASSHSGGLLRWEKLFF. The CDR3 DNA reads TGCGCCAGCAGTCATAGCGGGGGACTCTTAAGGTGGGAAAAACTGTTTTTT.

The count of this clone is one. CDR3 nucleotides: TGTGCCAGCAGTCAGGAACCTAGCGGGATCTACAATGAGCAGTTCTTC. This sequence encodes CASSQEPSGIYNEQFF. The gene calls are TRBV27 and TRBJ2-1; 9 bases line up with TRBD2. CDR1 and CDR2 (germline): MNHEY, SMNVEV (reference sequence). The CDR3 spans 16 residues. The V gene end was trimmed by 5 bases and the J gene end by 3 bases; junction bases not matched to a gene: 8.

V is TRBV28 and J is TRBJ2-7; possibly TRBD1 for D (6 bases). The CDR3 length is 14 residues. Germline V gene data show CDR1 as MDHEN and CDR2 as SYDVKM. Trimming removed 6 bases at V and 5 bases at J, with 17 bases between. The DNA for the CDR3 is TGTGCCAGCAGCCTCCCAGGGGCGGGCAACGAGCAGTACTTC. It is translated as CASSLPGAGNEQYF.

Written as DNA, the CDR3 is TGTGCCAGCAGTGAAGATCCCGACAGGGGCTCTGGAAACACCATATATTTT. Its translation is CASSEDPDRGSGNTIYF. The chain is built from TRBV6-1 and TRBJ1-3; 8 nucleotides align to TRBD1. The CDR3 has 17 residues. CDR1 is MNHNS, CDR2 SASEGT, per germline. Trimming took 1 base from V and 0 from J; bases not matched to a gene: 5.

The V and J genes are TRBV30 and TRBJ1-2; D is unresolved. Germline CDR1 is GTSNPN and CDR2 is SVGIG (reference sequence). CDR3 size: 12 residues. Between the trimmed V and J ends, which lost 1 base and 6 bases, there was a span of 9 bases. The CDR3 DNA is TGTGCCTGGAGTGGAACGGGGAATGGCTACACCTTC. This sequence encodes CAWSGTGNGYTF.

The chain joins TRBV19 to TRBJ2-7, with TRBD1 matching over 9 bases. V lost 6 bases, J lost 3 bases, and 6 bases stayed unmatched. This CDR3 is 14 amino acids long. CDR1 and CDR2 from the germline V gene are LNHDA and SQIVND (reference sequence). The CDR3 DNA is TGTGCCAGTAGACCGGGACAGGGAGGCTACGAGCAGTACTTC. Translation: CASRPGQGGYEQYF.

This rearrangement joins TRBV27 to TRBJ2-7; 8 nucleotides align to TRBD1. Looked up from germline, CDR1 is MNHEY and CDR2 is SMNVEV (reference sequence). J was trimmed by 5 bases and V by 5 bases; bases with no gene match: 8. This CDR3 has 14 residues. This CDR3 reads CASSPGTGADEQYF. In DNA, the CDR3 is TGTGCCAGCAGTCCCGGGACAGGCGCCGACGAGCAGTACTTC.

The genes are TRBV9 and TRBJ2-5, with no clear D. There are 14 residues in the CDR3. Looked up from germline, CDR1 is SGDLS and CDR2 is YYNGEE. Between the trimmed V and J ends, which lost 0 bases and 0 bases, there was a span of 6 bases. CDR3 in DNA: TGTGCCAGCAGCGTAGGGCGGTACCAAGAGACCCAGTACTTC. Its protein product is CASSVGRYQETQYF.

V gene TRBV6-5 combines with J gene TRBJ2-7; D is possibly TRBD1 (5 bases). There are 16 residues in the CDR3. The germline V and J ends were trimmed by 0 bases and 2 bases, with 14 bases remaining between them. Germline CDR1 is MNHEY and CDR2 is SVGAGI. CDR3 in amino acids: CASSYSKGAGPYEQYF. Written as DNA, the CDR3 is TGTGCCAGCAGTTACTCGAAAGGGGCTGGACCCTACGAGCAGTACTTC.

This chain links TRBV14 with TRBJ2-1, with 10 bases identical to TRBD1. The CDR3 totals 18 residues. Trimming removed 0 bases from V and 9 bases from J; junction bases left unmatched: 14. CDR1 is SGHDN and CDR2 is FVKESK in the germline V gene. The CDR3 nucleotides read TGTGCCAGCAGCCAAGATTGGGGACAGGGGAGGTTAGGGGCTGAGCAGTTCTTC. Its protein is CASSQDWGQGRLGAEQFF.

The chain carries TRBV28 and TRBJ2-3; D is possibly TRBD1 (5 bases). Germline V CDR1 and CDR2: MDHEN, SYDVKM. V dropped 6 bases and J dropped 2 bases, with 24 bases sitting between them. The CDR3 runs to 18 residues. As DNA, the CDR3 is TGTGCCAGCAGCACGGCCTACCAGGGTAGGGGTCCCACAGATACGCAGTATTTT. It encodes CASSTAYQGRGPTDTQYF.